Following are 8 T cell receptor beta chains from one sample sequenced in a study of blood T cells in healthy people across ages. A sample-barcoded 5' primer and a J-beta primer mix were used in a second PCR of roughly 7 to 11 cycles. TCRdb fed the 5' RACE reads into MiXCR, producing one record per CDR3 protein. There are around 1,900,000 distinct CDR3 sequences in the sample; approximately 40% occur only once, and 23% lies in the top ten. The sequenced material came from blood. The receptors were gathered from a human donor in good health.

The J gene is TRBJ1-6, the V gene TRBV20-1; 9 nucleotides agree with TRBD1. This CDR3 region has 13 residues. From germline, CDR1 is DFQATT and CDR2 SNEGSKA (reference sequence). V dropped 6 bases and J dropped 9; count of bases not matched to a gene: 6. The CDR3: CSASGTGSSPLHF. The CDR3 coding sequence is TGCAGTGCCTCCGGGACAGGGAGTTCACCCCTCCACTTT.

V gene TRBV20-1 combines with J gene TRBJ1-4; 7 nucleotides agree with TRBD1. CDR1 is DFQATT and CDR2 is SNEGSKA in the germline V gene (reference sequence). Losses at the gene ends were 1 base for V and 7 bases for J; bases not matched to a gene: 12. The CDR3 spans 16 residues. The CDR3 loop is CSARAQFDREGEKLFF. The CDR3 DNA reads as TGCAGTGCTAGAGCCCAATTCGACAGGGAGGGTGAAAAACTGTTTTTT.

Only a few counts were recorded for this clonotype. V gene TRBV20-1 combines with J gene TRBJ2-3, with 8 positions matching TRBD1. CDR1 and CDR2 from the germline V gene are DFQATT and SNEGSKA (reference sequence). This CDR3 has 14 amino acids. Losses at the gene ends were 5 bases for V and 1 base for J; bases not matched to a gene: 5. CDR3 sequence: CSAPDRVGTDTQYF. For the CDR3, the DNA is TGCAGTGCTCCGGACAGGGTTGGCACAGATACGCAGTATTTT.

The chain recombines TRBV4-1 with TRBJ2-7; tentative D call: TRBD1 (5 bases). The V end was cut by 1 base, the J end by 5 bases, with 12 bases between. CDR3 length equals 14 residues. CDR1 is MGHRA and CDR2 is YSYEKL in the germline V gene. The CDR3 region has the DNA TGCGCCAGCAGCCAAGCCGGCAGGGTTAACGAGCAGTACTTC. This sequence encodes CASSQAGRVNEQYF.

J is TRBJ2-1 and V is TRBV6-2 or TRBV6-3; D may be TRBD1 or TRBD2 (5 bases each). Trimming pared 0 bases from V and 2 bases from J, leaving 17 bases between. This CDR3 has 18 residues. From germline, CDR1 is MNHEY and CDR2 SVGEGT. In DNA, the CDR3 is TGTGCCAGCAGTTACTCGAGTCGGGGACGACACCCCTACAATGAGCAGTTCTTC. Translating it yields CASSYSSRGRHPYNEQFF.

The V and J genes are TRBV20-1 and TRBJ2-2, with D possibly matching TRBD1 (5 bases). From germline, CDR1 is DFQATT and CDR2 SNEGSKA (reference sequence). The CDR3 length is 14 residues. Here the CDR3 DNA reads TGCAGCGCCATCAGGGATCTGAACACCGGGGAGCTGTTTTTT. This sequence encodes CSAIRDLNTGELFF.

Of note for this clonotype: An end of the junction differs from the germline gene, which may be a read error. The rearrangement joins TRBV5-5 to TRBJ1-4, with TRBD1 matching 8 bases. The CDR3 loop spans 14 amino acids. The V gene's germline CDR1 is SGHKS and CDR2 YYEKEE (reference sequence). The CDR3 coding sequence is TGTGCCAGCAGCTTGACAGGGGGAAATGAAAACCTGTTTTTT. Its translation: CASSLTGGNENLFF.

The chain has TRBV2 and TRBJ2-5, with TRBD2 as a possible D gene (6 bases). The CDR3 consists of 14 residues. V was pared by 3 bases and J by 11 bases, with 19 bases between. CDR1 and CDR2 (germline): SNHLY, FYNNEI. The CDR3 DNA is TGTGCCAGCAGTGACAGGGAGGTCTACAATGAGCAGTACTTC. Its translation: CASSDREVYNEQYF.